One sample yielded the 25 T cell receptor beta chains listed below, sequenced in a study of T cell changes during pregnancy in multiple sclerosis. The method was immunoSEQ multiplex PCR; TCRdb's version includes in-frame clones alone and lacks a portion of them. This sample yields 57,000 or so clones, of which 90% are seen a single time; 6% to 7.5% belongs to the top ten. The sample in question was peripheral blood, obtained in the third trimester of pregnancy. These receptors came from a female donor in good health, enrolled as a control in a pregnancy study.

The chain is built from TRBV6-1 and TRBJ1-1, with 8 bases aligning to TRBD1. The CDR3 has 15 amino acids. With 3 bases clipped from V and 3 bases from J, the junction kept 6 bases outside the gene matches. Germline V CDR1 and CDR2: MNHNS, SASEGT. This CDR3 reads CASSEPRQGYTEAFF. The CDR3 nucleotides read TGTGCCAGCAGTGAGCCCCGACAGGGGTACACTGAAGCTTTCTTT.

This chain links TRBV27 with TRBJ1-1, with TRBD1 matching 9 bases. The CDR3 has 14 residues. V shed 7 bases, J shed 5 bases, and the junction held 8 bases outside the gene matches. Germline V gene lookup returns CDR1 MNHEY and CDR2 SMNVEV (reference sequence). CDR3 sequence (DNA): TGTGCCAGCACTCCCGGGACAGGGTTGACTGAAGCTTTCTTT. This translates into CASTPGTGLTEAFF.

The chain couples TRBV29-1 to TRBJ2-1; TRBD2 aligns across 9 bases. V lost 6 bases and J lost 7; bases outside the gene matches: 10. There are 14 residues in the CDR3. The germline CDR1 and CDR2 sequences are SQVTM and ANQGSEA. The CDR3 nucleotides read TGCAGCGTGGCTAGAGCGGGAGGAGAAAATGAGCAGTTCTTC. This encodes CSVARAGGENEQFF.

This clone occurred a few times. The V and J genes are TRBV18 and TRBJ1-1, with D maybe TRBD1 (6 bases). This CDR3 spans 14 amino acids. Germline CDR1 KGHSH, CDR2 LQKENI. Between the trimmed V and J ends, which lost 3 bases and 3 bases, there was a span of 11 bases. The CDR3 DNA follows: TGTGCCAGCTCACCGCCTACAGGGTACACTGAAGCTTTCTTT. Protein product: CASSPPTGYTEAFF.

The chain uses TRBV29-1 and TRBJ1-2, with a weak D call TRBD1 (5 bases). The CDR3 has 15 amino acids. Deletions cut 4 bases from V and 1 base from J, with 16 bases between. Germline CDR1 reads SQVTM; CDR2 reads ANQGSEA. The CDR3 is CSVVAARASNYGYTF. CDR3 sequence (DNA): TGCAGCGTTGTAGCCGCCAGGGCAAGTAACTATGGCTACACCTTC.

The chain joins TRBV30 to TRBJ1-3, with TRBD1 matching over 8 bases. The junction had 10 bases not matched to a gene; V was cut back by 3 bases and J by 3 bases. This CDR3 is built from 16 residues. Germline V gene lookup returns CDR1 GTSNPN and CDR2 SVGIG (reference sequence). Here the CDR3 reads CAWRTGDSWGGNTIYF. CDR3 nucleotides: TGTGCCTGGAGGACAGGGGACAGTTGGGGTGGAAACACCATATATTTT.

The J gene is TRBJ1-4, the V gene TRBV28; D perhaps matches TRBD1 (5 bases). The CDR3 extends over 15 amino acids. V shed 4 bases and J shed 3 bases, with 12 bases lying between them. CDR1 and CDR2 from the germline V gene are MDHEN and SYDVKM. In nucleotides, the CDR3 is TGTGCCAGCAGTTCCACAGGAAGGGCTAATGAAAAACTGTTTTTT. Translation: CASSSTGRANEKLFF.

V is TRBV13 and J is TRBJ2-1, with 12 bases that match TRBD2. Trimming at V came to 5 bases and at J to 15 bases, leaving 8 bases not matched to a gene. Germline V CDR1 and CDR2: PRHDT, FYEKMQ (reference sequence). The CDR3 runs to 13 residues. The chain's CDR3 is CASSPRTSGARFF. DNA of the CDR3: TGTGCCAGCAGCCCGAGGACTAGCGGGGCCCGGTTCTTC.

The CDR3 spells CAYNGVGHGRDQPQHF. CDR3 bases: TGTGCCTACAACGGGGTGGGTCATGGGAGGGATCAGCCCCAGCATTTT. The chain links TRBV30 to TRBJ1-5, with unresolved D. V was clipped by 7 bases and J by 5 bases, with 24 bases between them. This CDR3 is built from 16 residues. From germline, CDR1 is GTSNPN and CDR2 SVGIG (reference sequence).

This clone was found once. The V and J genes are TRBV30 and TRBJ2-7; D unclear. This CDR3 comprises 14 residues. Germline lookup yields CDR1 GTSNPN and CDR2 SVGIG (reference sequence). V lost 2 bases to trimming and J lost 4 bases, with 15 bases between them. The CDR3 DNA is TGTGCCTGGAGTAATACCTACCAATCGTACGAGCAGTACTTC. Protein product: CAWSNTYQSYEQYF.

This clone came up once. The chain carries TRBV10-3 and TRBJ1-1; 9 bases are shared with TRBD1. Unmatched junction bases numbered 6, after V lost 6 bases and J lost 4 bases. CDR3 size: 14 residues. The germline CDR1 and CDR2 sequences are ENHRY and SYGVKD. The chain's CDR3 is CAIRRTGAITEAFF. CDR3 nucleotides: TGTGCCATCAGAAGGACAGGGGCAATCACTGAAGCTTTCTTT.

V usage is TRBV2 and J usage is TRBJ2-7; no clear D. CDR1 and CDR2 (germline): SNHLY, FYNNEI. The CDR3 has 14 amino acids. Trimming shortened V by 4 bases and J by 1 base, and 11 bases separated the two germline ends. In DNA, the CDR3 is TGTGCCAGCAGTGTGATGGTACTGTCCTACGAGCAGTACTTC. Translating gives CASSVMVLSYEQYF.

The rearrangement joins TRBV5-8 to TRBJ2-5, with D possibly matching TRBD1 (5 bases). The CDR3 contains 17 residues. Germline values: CDR1 SGHTS, CDR2 YDEGEE. Trimming pared 4 bases from V and 2 bases from J, leaving 21 bases between. The CDR3 region has the DNA TGTGCCAGCAGCCCTACCCCCCCAGGGCGCCCACAAGAGACCCAGTACTTC. Protein product: CASSPTPPGRPQETQYF.

The rearrangement joins TRBV6-5 to TRBJ2-1; TRBD2 agrees at 10 bases. The V gene end was trimmed by 7 bases and the J gene end by 5 bases; junction bases not matched to a gene: 5. Per the germline V gene, CDR1 is MNHEY and CDR2 is SVGAGI. This CDR3 has 14 residues. The CDR3 spells CASTHGLADNEQFF. The DNA for the CDR3 is TGTGCCAGCACCCACGGACTAGCGGACAATGAGCAGTTCTTC.

This rearrangement joins TRBV6-6 to TRBJ2-5; TRBD2 matches 9 bases. Germline trimming cut 5 bases from V and 1 base from J; bases unmatched to any gene: 2. The CDR3 is made up of 14 amino acids. Germline CDR1 MNHNY, CDR2 SVGAGI (reference sequence). The CDR3 DNA reads TGTGCCAGCAGTCCTAGCGGGGCCCAAGAGACCCAGTACTTC. This encodes CASSPSGAQETQYF.

The gene calls are TRBV7-2 and TRBJ2-1; TRBD2 might be the D (6 bases). CDR1 and CDR2 from the germline V gene are SGHTA and FQGNSA. V was shortened by 5 bases and J by 5 bases, with 13 bases between the two germline ends. CDR3 length: 14 residues. The CDR3: CASSAGPSNNEQFF. CDR3 sequence (DNA): TGTGCCAGCAGCGCGGGACCCAGTAACAATGAGCAGTTCTTC.

This clone was picked up a small number of times. The chain is built from TRBV2 and TRBJ2-1; D might be TRBD1 (6 bases). This CDR3 region has 15 residues. Germline CDR1 reads SNHLY; CDR2 reads FYNNEI. Trimming left V 3 bases short and J 1 base short, with 10 bases between. In nucleotides, the CDR3 is TGTGCCAGCAGTGACTGGGGGCCTTCCTACAATGAGCAGTTCTTC. Translating it yields CASSDWGPSYNEQFF.

The chain employs TRBV6-1 and TRBJ1-4; the match to TRBD1 covers 7 bases. Germline loops: CDR1 MNHNS, CDR2 SASEGT. V lost 6 bases, J lost 8 bases, and 9 bases stayed unmatched. CDR3 size: 14 residues. The CDR3 nucleotides read TGTGCCAGCAGCGACAGGGCCCCCCAGGAAAAACTGTTTTTT. Translation: CASSDRAPQEKLFF.

The chain recombines TRBV4-2 with TRBJ1-3; 9 bases agree with TRBD1. Trimming cost V 1 base and J 9 bases; bases outside gene matches: 10. Germline CDR1 and CDR2: LGHNA and YNFKEQ. CDR3 length equals 16 residues. The CDR3 region is CASSQGGDRALSTIYF. CDR3 sequence (DNA): TGTGCCAGCAGCCAAGGTGGGGACAGGGCTCTCAGCACCATATATTTT.

The genes are TRBV19 and TRBJ1-2, with TRBD1 as a possible D gene (6 bases). The V gene lost 7 bases and the J gene lost 4 bases, with 19 bases spanning the gap. CDR3 length: 15 amino acids. CDR1 and CDR2 (germline): LNHDA, SQIVND (reference sequence). CDR3 sequence reads: CASKVGTGNSYGYTF. The CDR3 DNA is TGTGCCAGTAAGGTGGGAACAGGGAACTCCTATGGCTACACCTTC.

DNA of the CDR3: TGCAGTGGACTCCTGGTGAAGCAGTTCTTC. This gives the protein CSGLLVKQFF. This sequence joins TRBV20-1 and TRBJ2-1; D is unresolved. Germline loops: CDR1 DFQATT, CDR2 SNEGSKA (reference sequence). Trimming stripped 7 bases from V and 11 bases from J, with 12 bases between. CDR3 length equals 10 residues.

The CDR3 DNA reads as TGTGCCAGCAGTTTCGGGAAAAATAGCAATCAGCCCCAGCATTTT. This encodes CASSFGKNSNQPQHF. The J gene is TRBJ1-5, the V gene TRBV27; unclear D gene. The CDR3 totals 15 residues. CDR1 is MNHEY, CDR2 SMNVEV, per germline (reference sequence). V lost 3 bases, J lost 0 bases, and 9 bases lay in between.

The gene calls are TRBV30 and TRBJ1-2; TRBD1 matches at 10 bases. The CDR3 is 12 amino acids. The germline V gene encodes CDR1 GTSNPN and CDR2 SVGIG (reference sequence). Trimming at V came to 5 bases and at J to 7 bases, leaving 4 bases not matched to a gene. The CDR3 nucleotides are TGTGCCTGGCGGGACAGGGGAGTTGGCTACACCTTC. Translated, it gives CAWRDRGVGYTF.

V gene TRBV5-4 combines with J gene TRBJ1-6; the D is unclear. The CDR3 is 13 residues long. V shed 1 base and J shed 7 bases, with 6 bases lying between them. The germline CDR1 and CDR2 sequences are SGHNT and YYREEE (reference sequence). CDR3 loop: CASSLPGNSPLHF. The CDR3 coding sequence is TGTGCCAGCAGCTTGCCGGGGAATTCACCCCTCCACTTT.

The chain carries TRBV5-6 and TRBJ1-2; D is possibly TRBD1 (5 bases). Germline V CDR1 and CDR2: SGHDT, YYEEEE. The CDR3 covers 15 residues. V was pared by 1 base and J by 5 bases, with 15 bases between. This CDR3 is CASSLLDRNRYGYTF. The DNA for the CDR3 is TGTGCCAGCAGCTTGTTAGACAGAAACCGGTATGGCTACACCTTC.